A selection of T cell receptor beta chains follows, all from one sample in a study of technical replicates of blood from a handful of donors. The table came from immunoSEQ multiplex PCR; TCRdb's copy has only in-frame clones and leaves some out. Altogether approximately 59,000 clones are present, over 90% being singletons, with the ten largest covering around 3%. Sample: PBMCs. These receptor sequences come from a human donor in good health. Some clones in this sample may be carry-over from other donors' samples. Both conserved end residues are part of each CDR3.

CDR3aa,len,j_gene,v_gene
CASSPARVGTEAFF,14,TRBJ1-1,TRBV18
CASSPPVATYEQYF,14,TRBJ2-7,TRBV7-9
CASSFYRGLVPTYEQYF,17,TRBJ2-7,TRBV7-2
CASSRGRDEKLFF,13,TRBJ1-4,TRBV18
CASSSPLGAGDTDTQYF,17,TRBJ2-3,TRBV5-1
CASRTTGGNSPLHF,14,TRBJ1-6,TRBV2
CASSPWDSSSYNEQFF,16,TRBJ2-1,TRBV19
CASSEGLANEQFF,13,TRBJ2-1,TRBV9
CASSYRGIGTEAFF,14,TRBJ1-1,TRBV6-5
CASSPGQRYEQYF,13,TRBJ2-7,TRBV5-5
CASSQEEWTVNYGYTF,16,TRBJ1-2,TRBV4-2
CASSRPGTGDREKLFF,16,TRBJ1-4,TRBV4-1
CAWSVGAGGSAQHF,14,TRBJ1-5,TRBV30
CASSLEAGTDTQYF,14,TRBJ2-3,TRBV4-3
CASSSPGRPLNTEAFF,16,TRBJ1-1,TRBV5-6
CASSKGQGSGNYGYTF,16,TRBJ1-2,TRBV9
CASSDPVNYGYTF,13,TRBJ1-2,TRBV2
CASSEEQGRHEQYF,14,TRBJ2-7,TRBV2
CASSSGTGSTDTQYF,15,TRBJ2-3,TRBV11-2
CASSKTSGLAGEQFF,15,TRBJ2-1,TRBV27
CSVEARMNTEAFF,13,TRBJ1-1,TRBV29-1
CASSLAGGQGTQYF,14,TRBJ2-5,TRBV5-4
CASSFYSSVGLYNEQFF,17,TRBJ2-1,TRBV7-2
CASSLARQTNQPQHF,15,TRBJ1-5,TRBV5-6
CASSQDPPGLAGYANEQYF,19,TRBJ2-7,TRBV4-2
CASSSGQIAKNIQYF,15,TRBJ2-4,TRBV27